This T cell receptor (beta chain) is drawn from a study of shared clonotypes between healthy human individuals. The CDR3 covers 14 residues. V lost 5 bases to trimming and J lost 7 bases, with 17 bases between them. Per germline, CDR1 SNHLY and CDR2 FYNNEI. Free of recent acute infections or vaccinations, the donors were healthy HIV-negative adults. The assay was carried out at the deep level. Sequencing used immunoSEQ multiplex PCR; TCRdb keeps in-frame clones, though not all of them. In the table there are about 2.4 million clones, over 85% of which are singletons. This receptor was identified in a man younger than 30 in good health. Some clones in this sample may be carry-over from other donors' samples. The J gene is TRBJ1-2, the V gene TRBV2, with no clear D. Sequenced sample: naive CD4+ T cells from PBMCs. This sample's subset: CD45RA+ positively selected. The CDR3 loop reads CASSPTLNRLGYTF. CDR3 bases: TGTGCCAGCAGTCCCACTCTTAACCGTCTTGGCTACACCTTC.